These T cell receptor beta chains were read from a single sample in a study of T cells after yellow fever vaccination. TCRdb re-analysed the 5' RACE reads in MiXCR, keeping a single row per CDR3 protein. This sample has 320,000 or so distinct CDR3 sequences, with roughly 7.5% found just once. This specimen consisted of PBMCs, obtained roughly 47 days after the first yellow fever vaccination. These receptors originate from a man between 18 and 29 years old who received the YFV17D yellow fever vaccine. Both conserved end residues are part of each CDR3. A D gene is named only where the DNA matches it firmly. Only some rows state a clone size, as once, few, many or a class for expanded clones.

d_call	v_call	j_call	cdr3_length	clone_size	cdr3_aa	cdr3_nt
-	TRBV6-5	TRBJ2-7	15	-	CASSYSGGGYYEQYF	TGTGCCAGCAGTTACTCGGGAGGCGGGTACTACGAGCAGTACTTC
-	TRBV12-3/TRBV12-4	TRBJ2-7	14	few	CASSLRWGPYQQYF	TGTGCCAGCAGTTTAAGGTGGGGCCCGTATCAGCAGTACTTC
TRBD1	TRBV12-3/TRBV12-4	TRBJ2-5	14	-	CASSRGQEEETQYF	TGTGCCAGCAGCCGGGGACAGGAGGAAGAGACCCAGTACTTC
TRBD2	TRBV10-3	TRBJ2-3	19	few	CAISVSPSGGAGFEDTQYF	TGTGCCATCAGTGTTTCCCCTAGCGGGGGGGCCGGGTTTGAAGATACGCAGTATTTT
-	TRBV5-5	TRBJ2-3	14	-	CASSFYRDTDTQYF	TGTGCCAGCAGCTTTTACAGGGACACAGATACGCAGTATTTT
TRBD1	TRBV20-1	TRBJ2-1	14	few	CSARGTGYYNEQFF	TGCAGTGCTAGAGGGACAGGGTACTACAATGAGCAGTTCTTC
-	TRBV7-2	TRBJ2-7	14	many	CASQTQPESYEQYF	TGTGCCAGCCAGACACAGCCAGAGAGCTACGAGCAGTACTTC
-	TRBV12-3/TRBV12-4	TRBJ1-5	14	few	CASSQDTSGQPQHF	TGTGCCAGCAGCCAGGACACCTCTGGACAGCCCCAGCATTTT
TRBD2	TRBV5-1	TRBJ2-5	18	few	CASSSDWRGGRFYATQYF	TGCGCCAGCAGCTCGGACTGGCGGGGGGGCCGCTTCTATGCGACCCAGTACTTC
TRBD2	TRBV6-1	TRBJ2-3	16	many	CASSRTSGGLGDTQYF	TGTGCCAGCAGTCGCACTAGCGGGGGGCTAGGAGATACGCAGTATTTT
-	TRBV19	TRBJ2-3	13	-	CATRGESTDTQYF	TGTGCCACCCGAGGGGAGAGCACAGATACGCAGTATTTT
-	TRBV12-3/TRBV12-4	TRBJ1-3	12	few	CASSLQGNTIYF	TGTGCCAGCAGTTTACAGGGAAACACCATATATTTT
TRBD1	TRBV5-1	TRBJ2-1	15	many	CASSSTGQNYNEQFF	TGCGCCAGCAGCTCCACGGGACAGAATTACAATGAGCAGTTCTTC
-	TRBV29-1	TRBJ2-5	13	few	CSVVLASLGTQYF	TGCAGCGTTGTTCTAGCGTCCTTGGGGACCCAGTACTTC
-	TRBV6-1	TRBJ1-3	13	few	CASTGVSGNTIYF	TGTGCCAGCACTGGGGTCTCTGGAAACACCATATATTTT
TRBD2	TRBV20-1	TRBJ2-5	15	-	CSARDSGGAGETQYF	TGCAGTGCTAGAGATAGCGGGGGGGCCGGAGAGACCCAGTACTTC
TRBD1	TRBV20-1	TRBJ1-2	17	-	CSASSDRDVLANYGYTF	TGCAGTGCTAGTTCGGACAGGGACGTCTTGGCTAACTATGGCTACACCTTC
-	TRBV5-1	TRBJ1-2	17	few	CASSLGGPWQSSYGYTF	TGCGCCAGCAGCTTGGGGGGGCCCTGGCAGAGCTCCTATGGCTACACCTTC
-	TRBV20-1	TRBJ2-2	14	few	CSALAGLATGELFF	TGCAGTGCCCTGGCGGGGCTGGCCACCGGGGAGCTGTTTTTT
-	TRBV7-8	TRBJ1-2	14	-	CASSLKREGDGYTF	TGTGCCAGCAGCTTAAAGCGGGAAGGAGATGGCTACACCTTC
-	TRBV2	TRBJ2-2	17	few	CASGLDPGTANTGELFF	TGTGCCAGCGGCTTAGATCCCGGGACGGCGAACACCGGGGAGCTGTTTTTT
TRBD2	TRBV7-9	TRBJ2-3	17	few	CASSLYSGLAGITAQYF	TGTGCCAGCAGCTTATATTCCGGACTAGCGGGGATCACAGCGCAGTATTTT
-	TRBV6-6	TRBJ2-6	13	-	CASGSSGANVLTF	TGTGCCTCGGGTAGCTCTGGGGCCAACGTCCTGACTTTC
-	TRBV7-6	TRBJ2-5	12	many	CASGPVGETQYF	TGTGCCAGCGGGCCGGTGGGGGAGACCCAGTACTTC
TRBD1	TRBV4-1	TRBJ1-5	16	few	CASSQDPTGANQPQHF	TGCGCCAGCAGCCAAGATCCGACAGGGGCTAATCAGCCCCAGCATTTT
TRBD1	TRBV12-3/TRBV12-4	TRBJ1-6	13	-	CASSKTGNSPLHF	TGTGCCAGCAGTAAGACAGGGAACTCACCCCTCCACTTT
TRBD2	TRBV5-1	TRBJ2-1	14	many	CASSFRGLGNEQFF	TGCGCCAGCAGCTTTAGGGGACTAGGGAATGAGCAGTTCTTC
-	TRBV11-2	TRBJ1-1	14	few	CASSLVPLNTEAFF	TGTGCCAGCAGCTTAGTGCCTTTGAACACTGAAGCTTTCTTT